This T cell receptor beta chain was documented in a study of T cell repertoires in cytomegalovirus infection. The study, taken as a whole, reports: HLA-C-restricted, CMV-specific TCR beta clonotypes were dominant ex vivo. Frequencies of public TCR beta families were cumulated, and this identified carriers of CMV plus the relevant HLA.

This CDR3 is 16 amino acids long. CDR1 is SGHTA and CDR2 is FQGNSA in the germline V gene. With 3 bases clipped from V and 0 bases from J, the junction kept 3 bases outside the gene matches. TCRdb independently ran MiXCR on the reads; one entry per CDR3 protein. The table lists tens of thousands of distinct CDR3 sequences, under 4.5% of them singletons, with roughly 22% in the top ten. This clonotype was counted ten times or more. Its antigen is undetermined. This TCR was recovered from a human donor in good health (CMV status not recorded). Some clones in this sample may be carry-over from other donors' samples. The chain has TRBV7-2 and TRBJ2-1, with TRBD2 matching over 9 bases. The specimen sequenced was PBMCs. The CDR3 DNA is TGTGCCAGCAGCTTGCTAGCGGGACCCTCCTACAATGAGCAGTTCTTC. Translated, it gives CASSLLAGPSYNEQFF.